This TCR beta chain was sequenced during a study of T cells after yellow fever vaccination. Study background: When fractions had low cell numbers, they were prepared with SMART-Seq v4 Ultra Low Input. General observations from the study: Contamination by abundant bulk-population clonotypes could be present in FACS-sorted repertoires.

Germline assignment: CDR1 LNHNV and CDR2 YYDKDF (reference sequence). J gave up 5 bases and V 4 bases, and 5 bases lay outside the gene matches. The CDR3 spans 13 residues. About this clonotype itself: Its specificity is unknown.

One entry per CDR3 protein results from TCRdb running MiXCR on the 5' RACE reads. The table has 90,000 to 130,000 distinct CDR3 sequences, around 8.6% seen once. The sample consisted of CD8+ T cells sorted from PBMCs, taken 45 days after the yellow fever booster vaccination. This chain connects TRBV15 to TRBJ2-7, with 7 bases matching TRBD2. The receptor was derived from a man between 25 and 39 years old who received the YFV17D yellow fever vaccine. This CDR3 reads CATSTERGHEQYF. The DNA of the CDR3 is TGTGCCACCAGCACCGAGCGGGGCCACGAGCAGTACTTC.